Below, one T cell receptor beta chain is given with its context. The CDR3 is 14 amino acids. CDR1 and CDR2 (germline): GTSNPN, SVGIG (reference sequence). Trimming took 0 bases from V and 0 from J, leaving 6 bases between them. The data originate from a study of technical replicates of blood from several donors. Repertoires were generated with immunoSEQ multiplex PCR, while TCRdb's copy carries only in-frame clones and drops some. The sample holds fewer than 95,000 clones, around 94% seen once. The TCR sequence derives from a human donor in good health. What was sequenced was T cells isolated from PBMCs. The rearrangement links TRBV30 to TRBJ1-3; D is uncertain. In DNA, the CDR3 is TGTGCCTGGAGTGTACTACACTCTGGAAACACCATATATTTT. Its translation is CAWSVLHSGNTIYF. Looking up the rest from reference TRBV30 and TRBJ1-3 gives the full variable domain: SQTIHQWPATLVQPVGSPLSLECTVEGTSNPNLYWYRQAAGRGLQLLFYSVGIGQISSEVPQNLSASRPQDRQFILSSKKLLLSDSGFYLCAWSVLHSGNTIYFGEGSWLTVV.